The 19 T cell receptor beta chains presented below share a single source sample, sequenced in a study of blood T cells in healthy people across ages. A second about 7 to 11 cycle PCR used barcoded and J-beta primers. Each CDR3 protein is one row after TCRdb ran MiXCR on the 5' RACE reads. Of 1 million or so distinct CDR3 sequences in the sample, over 35% are singletons; the top ten hold 15% to 20%. Sequenced input: blood. Every receptor here comes from a woman aged 55-69 years in good health.

This sequence joins TRBV5-6 and TRBJ2-5, with D perhaps matching TRBD1 or TRBD2 (5 bases each). Germline V gene sequence: CDR1 SGHDT, CDR2 YYEEEE. Trimming cost V 0 bases and J 4 bases, with 16 bases left between them. The CDR3 runs 16 residues. This chain's CDR3 is CASSLVVGSGAETQYF. The DNA of the CDR3 is TGTGCCAGCAGCTTGGTAGTGGGTTCCGGGGCAGAGACCCAGTACTTC. The variable domain in full, completed from reference TRBV5-6 and TRBJ2-5, reads DAGVTQSPTHLIKTRGQQVTLRCSPKSGHDTVSWYQQALGQGPQFIFQYYEEEERQRGNFPDRFSGHQFPNYSSELNVNALLLGDSALYLCASSLVVGSGAETQYFGPGTRLLVL.

The chain couples TRBV20-1 to TRBJ2-7; 8 bases match TRBD2. CDR1 and CDR2 (germline): DFQATT, SNEGSKA (reference sequence). The ends lost 3 bases at V and 2 bases at J; junction bases unmatched: 3. This CDR3 spans 13 amino acids. CDR3 amino acids: CSASDGRAYEQYF. The CDR3 DNA follows: TGCAGTGCTAGTGACGGGAGGGCCTACGAGCAGTACTTC.

V usage is TRBV5-1 and J usage is TRBJ2-1; D unclear. V was shortened by 3 bases and J by 2 bases, with 12 bases between the two germline ends. The CDR3 has 15 amino acids. Germline lookup yields CDR1 SGHRS and CDR2 YFSETQ. CDR3 amino acids: CASSWLGVPYNEQFF. The CDR3 DNA follows: TGCGCCAGCAGCTGGCTTGGGGTACCCTACAATGAGCAGTTCTTC.

The rearrangement uses TRBV7-2 and TRBJ1-2; D ambiguous. The CDR3 runs to 15 residues. Per the germline V gene, CDR1 is SGHTA and CDR2 is FQGNSA. Trimming removed 1 base at V and 0 bases at J, with 9 bases between. The CDR3 reads CASSLDPWSNYGYTF. CDR3 coding DNA: TGTGCCAGCAGCTTAGATCCGTGGTCTAACTATGGCTACACCTTC.

About this clonotype itself: At one end the junction does not follow the germline gene, possibly because of a read error. The chain joins TRBV12-3 or TRBV12-4 to TRBJ2-3; the match to TRBD2 covers 9 bases. The CDR3 length is 16 residues. This CDR3 reads CASSTPGLARTDTRYF. CDR3 bases: TGTGCCAGCAGTACACCGGGACTAGCCCGCACAGATACGCGGTATTTT.

This chain joins TRBV27 and TRBJ2-1; 7 positions agree with TRBD1. V lost 3 bases to trimming and J lost 1 base; unmatched junction nucleotides: 6. The CDR3 contains 16 residues. CDR1 is MNHEY and CDR2 is SMNVEV in the germline V gene (reference sequence). For the CDR3, the DNA is TGTGCCAGCAGTTTTTCGACAGGGTCGTCCTACAATGAGCAGTTCTTC. This sequence encodes CASSFSTGSSYNEQFF.

In this sample, this clonotype turned up a few times. The J gene is TRBJ2-6, the V gene TRBV5-6; possible D gene TRBD2, 5 bases. CDR1 is SGHDT and CDR2 is YYEEEE in the germline V gene. This CDR3 has 15 residues. Trimming left V 1 base short and J 2 bases short, with 7 bases between. The CDR3 DNA is TGTGCCAGCAGCTTGCTCGGGACTGGGGCCAACGTCCTGACTTTC. Translated, it gives CASSLLGTGANVLTF.

V gene TRBV27 combines with J gene TRBJ1-5; D is undetermined. The germline V gene encodes CDR1 MNHEY and CDR2 SMNVEV (reference sequence). This CDR3 contains 14 residues. Trimming left V 5 bases short and J 2 bases short, with 10 bases between. The CDR3 spells CASSQLSGNQPQHF. The CDR3 nucleotides are TGTGCCAGCAGTCAACTTAGCGGCAATCAGCCCCAGCATTTT.

Only a few counts were recorded for this clonotype. The rearrangement joins TRBV11-2 to TRBJ2-5; 9 bases align to TRBD2. This CDR3 region has 14 residues. CDR1 and CDR2 from the germline V gene are SGHAT and FQNNGV. The junction had 4 bases not matched to a gene; V was cut back by 1 base and J by 7 bases. The CDR3 nucleotides read TGTGCCAGCAGCTTAGTGACTAGCGGTGGGACCCAGTACTTC. Amino acid sequence: CASSLVTSGGTQYF.

This chain uses TRBV28 with TRBJ2-1; 7 bases line up with TRBD1. Germline V lookup: CDR1 MDHEN, CDR2 SYDVKM. The V segment lost 11 bases and the J segment 4 bases; nucleotides outside the gene matches: 8. This CDR3 has 13 amino acids. The chain's CDR3 is CAGDRAGYNEQFF. The DNA of the CDR3 is TGTGCCGGCGACAGGGCTGGGTACAATGAGCAGTTCTTC.

The V call is TRBV29-1, the J call TRBJ2-5; a weak D match, TRBD1 (7 bases). The CDR3 loop spans 12 amino acids. Germline CDR1 reads SQVTM; CDR2 reads ANQGSEA. The CDR3 bases are TGCAGTGTACGGCAGGGGGGCGGCGGGCAGTACTTC. It codes for CSVRQGGGGQYF.

This clonotype was seen a few times. The chain uses TRBV6-2 or TRBV6-3 and TRBJ2-7, with D perhaps matching TRBD1 (5 bases). Germline-derived CDR1 and CDR2 are MNHEY and SVGEGT. There are 16 residues in the CDR3. V lost 2 bases and J 1 base, leaving 15 bases between the germline ends. The CDR3 nucleotides are TGTGCCAGCAGTTACGGCAGGGATTCGGGTTCCTACGAGCAGTACTTC. Encoded protein: CASSYGRDSGSYEQYF.

The chain links TRBV27 to TRBJ2-7, with TRBD1 identical over 8 bases. The CDR3 runs 14 residues. V gave up 5 bases and J gave up 2 bases; unmatched junction bases: 5. CDR1 is MNHEY, CDR2 SMNVEV, per germline (reference sequence). The CDR3 protein is CASSVAQGAYEQYF. For the CDR3, the DNA is TGTGCCAGCAGTGTCGCACAGGGGGCCTACGAGCAGTACTTC.

This chain joins TRBV9 and TRBJ1-2; D not resolved. CDR1 is SGDLS, CDR2 YYNGEE, per germline. V lost 3 bases to trimming and J lost 7 bases, with 7 bases between them. The CDR3 length is 11 residues. CDR3 DNA: TGTGCCAGCAGCGACAAAAGTGGCTACACCTTC. Translated, it gives CASSDKSGYTF.

The V call is TRBV7-9, the J call TRBJ2-1, with 8 bases identical to TRBD2. Germline CDR1 SEHNR, CDR2 FQNEAQ (reference sequence). The CDR3 has 11 amino acids. CDR3 region: CASGSVNEQFF. CDR3 nucleotides: TGTGCAAGCGGGAGTGTAAATGAGCAGTTCTTC.

On this clonotype itself: This could be a read error, since a much larger clone is one nucleotide away. This chain joins TRBV29-1 and TRBJ2-5, with TRBD1 identical over 7 bases. The germline V gene encodes CDR1 SQVTM and CDR2 ANQGSEA. The CDR3 sequence is 13 residues long. V lost 6 bases, J lost 11 bases, and 15 bases stayed unmatched. In DNA, the CDR3 is TGCAGCGTGGCGGACAGGCCAGCAGGTGAGCAGTACTTC. Encoded protein: CSVADRPAGEQYF.

This clonotype showed up just a few times. This chain connects TRBV6-6 to TRBJ2-7; unclear D gene. This CDR3 is 15 amino acids long. Germline V gene lookup returns CDR1 MNHNY and CDR2 SVGAGI (reference sequence). Trimming pared 2 bases from V and 4 bases from J, leaving 15 bases between. CDR3 sequence: CASSYPQFGDYEQYF. In DNA form, the CDR3 reads TGTGCCAGCAGTTACCCACAGTTTGGGGATTACGAGCAGTACTTC.

The V and J genes are TRBV29-1 and TRBJ1-4, with TRBD1 matching 8 bases. With 7 bases clipped from V and 8 bases from J, the junction kept 18 bases outside the gene matches. The germline CDR1 and CDR2 sequences are SQVTM and ANQGSEA. This CDR3 has 16 amino acids. The CDR3 loop is CSASSGGQGAREKLFF. The CDR3 DNA reads as TGCAGCGCTAGTTCCGGGGGCCAGGGGGCAAGAGAAAAACTGTTTTTT.

The chain has TRBV6-1 and TRBJ1-1, with D possibly matching TRBD1 (5 bases). The V gene lost 8 bases and the J gene lost 2 bases, with 24 bases spanning the gap. In germline, CDR1 is MNHNS, CDR2 SASEGT. The CDR3 runs to 17 residues. CDR3 DNA: TGTGCCAGCCCAGGAGGGGTACATGCCCGTTATAACACTGAAGCTTTCTTT. This translates into CASPGGVHARYNTEAFF.